This T cell receptor (beta chain) originates from a study of T cell repertoires in aging, cancer and after chemotherapy. The germline V and J ends were trimmed by 1 base and 4 bases, with 8 bases remaining between them. Germline-derived CDR1 and CDR2 are SGHTA and FQGTGA. This CDR3 contains 14 residues. The template was genomic DNA from peripheral blood, not RNA. Rearranged V-D-J TRB sequences were amplified with a mixed TRB-A/B primer pool. TCRdb re-derived calls from the multiplex PCR reads in MiXCR, one entry per CDR3 protein. The repertoire has about 910 distinct CDR3 sequences, roughly 63% of them found once; the top ten carry over 25%. This clonotype showed up just a few times.

The receptor's source is a human donor with a solid tumor. The chain uses TRBV7-3 and TRBJ2-1; D gene uncertain. Sample: blood. CDR3 region: CASSLSIGYNEQFF. Here the CDR3 DNA reads TGTGCCAGCAGCTTAAGTATAGGATACAATGAGCAGTTCTTC.